This T cell receptor (beta chain) was retrieved from a study of T cell responses to AZD1222 COVID-19 vaccine. Second-dose intervals near 4 or 12 weeks were combined. As concerns this clone: Antigen specificity is unknown.

Findings and limits, study-wide: Repertoires in all cases were sampled only once the peak T cell response had passed. Vaccine-associated CD4 TCRs spanned spike, dominant at 160-218 and 743-854. Two AZD1222 doses significantly raised spike-specific TCR breadth and depth over controls.

Profiled with immunoSEQ multiplex PCR; TCRdb holds only in-frame clones, not every one. The sample has 95,000 to 110,000 clones, approximately 92% seen once. The sample here was peripheral blood, taken 28 days after the second AZD1222 dose. The TCR comes from an adult who received the AZD1222 COVID-19 vaccine.

In nucleotides, the CDR3 is TGTGCCAGCAGAAAAACGACCCACACTAACTATGGCTACACCTTC. It translates to CASRKTTHTNYGYTF. The chain joins TRBV6-5 to TRBJ1-2, with unresolved D. The germline CDR1 and CDR2 sequences are MNHEY and SVGAGI. The CDR3 has 15 amino acids. V lost 6 bases to trimming and J lost 0 bases, with 14 bases between them.